The clone carrying this T cell receptor (beta chain) has a handful of counts. The antigen is undetermined. The CDR3 length is 15 residues. CDR1 is GTSNPN, CDR2 SVGIG, per germline (reference sequence). Trimming took off 0 bases at V and 0 bases at J, with 9 bases between the two ends. CD45RA-negative memory and CD45RA+ naive subsets were split from the CD4+ cells. Sequencing was performed with immunoSEQ multiplex PCR; in TCRdb, only in-frame clones are kept and a portion is missing. The table includes about 1 million clones, 65% to 75% detected once. This entry is derived from a study of shared clonotypes between healthy human individuals. Study outcomes and limitations: Naive subsets typically showed greater estimated richness than memory subsets.

The source material was memory CD4+ T cells sorted from blood. Subset of the sample: CD45RA-negative fraction. V gene TRBV30 combines with J gene TRBJ1-5; the D gene is possibly TRBD1 (6 bases). This clonotype was sampled from a man aged 18 to 35 in good health. CDR3 sequence (DNA): TGTGCCTGGAGTGTGGACAGTTATAGCAATCAGCCCCAGCATTTT. It encodes CAWSVDSYSNQPQHF.